This TCR beta chain emerged from a study of beta chain features in type 1 diabetes. This clone has only a few counts. Its target is not known. CDR1 MNHEY and CDR2 SVGAGI come from the germline V gene. The CDR3 is 13 residues long. With 7 bases clipped from V and 5 bases from J, the junction kept 7 bases outside the gene matches. Findings of the study overall: Moderately but significantly shorter TCRB CDR3s were found in Type 1 diabetes patients in all four CD4+ subsets.

The investigators reverse transcribed all of the isolated RNA, so they sequenced expressed TCRB transcripts. The protocol was immunoSEQ multiplex PCR, while the TCRdb copy is restricted to in-frame clones and leaves out a portion. In the table there are under 850,000 clones, around an eighth of which are singletons. The source material was naive CD4+ T cells from blood. This receptor was obtained from a man between 18 and 29 years old with type 1 diabetes. The V and J genes are TRBV6-5 and TRBJ1-2; 7 nucleotides line up with TRBD1. The CDR3 spells CASTRTGLYGYTF. The CDR3 DNA sequence: TGTGCCAGCACTCGGACAGGATTGTATGGCTACACCTTC.